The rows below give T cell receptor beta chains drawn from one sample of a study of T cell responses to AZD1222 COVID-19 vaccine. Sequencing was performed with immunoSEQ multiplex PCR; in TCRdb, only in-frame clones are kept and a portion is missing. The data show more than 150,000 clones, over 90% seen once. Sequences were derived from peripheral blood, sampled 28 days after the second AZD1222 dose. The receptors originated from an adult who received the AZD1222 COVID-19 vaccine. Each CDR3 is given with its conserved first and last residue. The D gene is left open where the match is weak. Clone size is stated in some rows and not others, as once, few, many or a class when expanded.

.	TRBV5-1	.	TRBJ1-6	TGCGCCAGCAGCCAGACGTCAGGCCGGGACCGGGACTACTATAATTCACCCCTCCACTTT	CASSQTSGRDRDYYNSPLHF
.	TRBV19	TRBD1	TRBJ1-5	TGTGCCAGTAGCTCTAGGACAGGGGGAAGCAATCAGCCCCAGCATTTT	CASSSRTGGSNQPQHF
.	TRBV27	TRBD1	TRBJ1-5	TGTGCCAGCAGTCCCAGACAGGGGGGTCAGCCCCAGCATTTT	CASSPRQGGQPQHF
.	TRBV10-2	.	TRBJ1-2	TGCGCCAGCAGTGCCCCTGGGGGGACCTATGGCTACACCTTC	CASSAPGGTYGYTF
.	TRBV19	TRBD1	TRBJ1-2	TGTGCCAGTAGTACAGCGGGACAGGGGAACTATGGCTACACCTTC	CASSTAGQGNYGYTF
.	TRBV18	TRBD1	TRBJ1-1	TGTGCCAGCTCATCGGATCCGGGACAGAGTCAAGCTTTCTTT	CASSSDPGQSQAFF
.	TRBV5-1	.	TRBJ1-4	TGCGCCAGCAGCTTGGGAGGCTTTAATGAAAAACTGTTTTTT	CASSLGGFNEKLFF
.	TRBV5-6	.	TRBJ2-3	TGTGCCAGTCGACCGGGGCTTACCACAGATACGCAGTATTTT	CASRPGLTTDTQYF
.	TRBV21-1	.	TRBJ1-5	TGTGCCAGCAGCAACCGACAGCATAGCAATCAGCCCCAGCATTTT	CASSNRQHSNQPQHF
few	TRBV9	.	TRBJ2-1	TGTGCCAGCAGCGTAGTGGCGGGAATTAGCTCCTACAATGAGCAGTTCTTC	CASSVVAGISSYNEQFF
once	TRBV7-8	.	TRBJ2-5	TGTGCCAGCAGCCTAAGGGGGTTTGAGACCCAGTACTTC	CASSLRGFETQYF
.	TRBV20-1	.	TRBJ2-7	TGCAGTGCTAGAAACTCCTACGAGCAGTACTTC	CSARNSYEQYF
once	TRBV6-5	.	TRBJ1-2	TGTGCCAGCAGTTACGCTTTGGGGGACCACACCTTC	CASSYALGDHTF
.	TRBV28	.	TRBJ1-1	TGTGCCAGCAGTTTAGTAGGGGTAGACGCCACTGAAGCTTTCTTT	CASSLVGVDATEAFF
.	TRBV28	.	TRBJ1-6	TGTGCCACCCTACGAGGGTCTTATAATTCACCCCTCCACTTT	CATLRGSYNSPLHF
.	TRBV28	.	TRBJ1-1	TGTGCCAGCAGCAGCAGGGGTCGGGCTGAAGCTTTCTTT	CASSSRGRAEAFF
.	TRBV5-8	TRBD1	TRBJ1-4	TGTGCCAGCAGCCATCGACAGGGGCGTGCAACTAATGAAAAACTGTTTTTT	CASSHRQGRATNEKLFF
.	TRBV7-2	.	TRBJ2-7	TGTGCCAGCAGCTTAGCGGGACGGATCATCTCCTACGAGCAGTACTTC	CASSLAGRIISYEQYF
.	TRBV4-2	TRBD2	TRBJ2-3	TGTGCCAGCAGCCAAGATTCGGGGGGGCCAGTTTCAGATACGCAGTATTTT	CASSQDSGGPVSDTQYF
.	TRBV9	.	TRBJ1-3	TGTGCCAGCAGCGTATCATTGGGAAACACCATATATTTT	CASSVSLGNTIYF
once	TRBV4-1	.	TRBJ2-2	TGCGCCAGCAGCCAAGATCCCAGGAGTGCGAACACCGGGGAGCTGTTTTTT	CASSQDPRSANTGELFF
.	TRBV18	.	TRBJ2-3	TGTGCCAGCTCACTGAGGGAAACAGATACGCAGTATTTT	CASSLRETDTQYF
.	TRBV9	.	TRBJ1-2	TGTGCCAGCAGTCATCGGGGGGCTAACGGCTACACCTTC	CASSHRGANGYTF
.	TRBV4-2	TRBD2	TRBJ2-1	TGTGCCAGCAGCCCGCCGGCGGGAGTAGCGAATGAGCAGTTCTTC	CASSPPAGVANEQFF
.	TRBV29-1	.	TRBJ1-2	TGCAGCGTTGATGCAGGGTTTGGCTACACCTTC	CSVDAGFGYTF
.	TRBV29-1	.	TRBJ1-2	TGCAGCGTTGAAGTCCCACCGTATGGCTACACCTTC	CSVEVPPYGYTF
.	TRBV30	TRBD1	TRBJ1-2	TGTGCCTGGGCAGGGGGTTTTGGCTATGGCTACACCTTC	CAWAGGFGYGYTF
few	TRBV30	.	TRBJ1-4	TGTGCCTGGAATGGCCGGTTGAATGAAAAACTGTTTTTT	CAWNGRLNEKLFF
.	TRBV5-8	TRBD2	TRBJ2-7	TGTGCCAGCAGCTCCAAGCGGGAGGGCCGCTACGAGCAGTACTTC	CASSSKREGRYEQYF
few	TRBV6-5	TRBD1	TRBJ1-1	TGTGCCAGCAGCCTGGACAGGGGAACTGAAGCTTTCTTT	CASSLDRGTEAFF
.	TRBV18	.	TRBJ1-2	TGTGCCAGCTCACCGAGCGGCGGGGGTGGCTATGGCTACACCTTC	CASSPSGGGGYGYTF
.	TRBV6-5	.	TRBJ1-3	TGTGCCAGCAGTACTAGAGAGGTCTCTGGAAACACCATATATTTT	CASSTREVSGNTIYF
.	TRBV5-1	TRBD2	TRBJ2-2	TGCGCCAGCAGCTTGGTGCCTAGCGGGAGCGGGGAGCTGTTTTTT	CASSLVPSGSGELFF
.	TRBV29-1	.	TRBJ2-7	TGCAGCGGCCGGGACGGCGCCTACGAGCAGTACTTC	CSGRDGAYEQYF
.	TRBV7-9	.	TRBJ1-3	TGTGCCAGCAGCCCCCGCTTACATCCCGGGAACACCATATATTTT	CASSPRLHPGNTIYF
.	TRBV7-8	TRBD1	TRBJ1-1	TGTGCCAGCAGCTTAGTGAGGACAGGGAACACTGAAGCTTTCTTT	CASSLVRTGNTEAFF
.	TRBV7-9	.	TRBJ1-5	TGTGCCAGCAGCTTATCGGGGGATCAGCCCCAGCATTTT	CASSLSGDQPQHF
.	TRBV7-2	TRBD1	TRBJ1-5	TGTGCCAGCAGCTTGACAGGGGTTCAGCCCCAGCATTTT	CASSLTGVQPQHF